This T cell receptor beta chain was documented in a study of blood T cell repertoires in COVID-19. Study summary: From T cells, B-cell-depleted T cells, or PBMCs came the material, which was cDNA or gDNA.

In the authors' workflow: By means of reference gene primer amplification, nucleated cell counts were estimated. The protocol was immunoSEQ multiplex PCR, while the TCRdb copy is restricted to in-frame clones and leaves out a portion. That table is the source of V, J and clone size, and D and trimming were worked out from the DNA. The sample shows 200,000 to 250,000 clones, approximately 89% of them seen only once. The CDR3 has 18 residues. V lost 1 base and J lost 6; bases outside the gene matches: 12. Per germline, CDR1 GTSNPN and CDR2 SVGIG (reference sequence). Ages ranged from roughly 18 to 100 years, with residence in about two dozen US areas. Up to 2 weeks before entering the study, exposed participants had met a COVID-19 case.

The source of this sequence is a young woman who had been exposed to COVID-19. This chain connects TRBV30 to TRBJ2-3, with 14 bases fitting TRBD2. The specimen sequenced was PBMCs or T cells enriched from blood (not recorded which). The CDR3: CAWSDYGLAGGLGDTQYF. For the CDR3, the DNA is TGTGCCTGGAGTGATTACGGACTAGCGGGAGGCCTGGGGGATACGCAGTATTTT.